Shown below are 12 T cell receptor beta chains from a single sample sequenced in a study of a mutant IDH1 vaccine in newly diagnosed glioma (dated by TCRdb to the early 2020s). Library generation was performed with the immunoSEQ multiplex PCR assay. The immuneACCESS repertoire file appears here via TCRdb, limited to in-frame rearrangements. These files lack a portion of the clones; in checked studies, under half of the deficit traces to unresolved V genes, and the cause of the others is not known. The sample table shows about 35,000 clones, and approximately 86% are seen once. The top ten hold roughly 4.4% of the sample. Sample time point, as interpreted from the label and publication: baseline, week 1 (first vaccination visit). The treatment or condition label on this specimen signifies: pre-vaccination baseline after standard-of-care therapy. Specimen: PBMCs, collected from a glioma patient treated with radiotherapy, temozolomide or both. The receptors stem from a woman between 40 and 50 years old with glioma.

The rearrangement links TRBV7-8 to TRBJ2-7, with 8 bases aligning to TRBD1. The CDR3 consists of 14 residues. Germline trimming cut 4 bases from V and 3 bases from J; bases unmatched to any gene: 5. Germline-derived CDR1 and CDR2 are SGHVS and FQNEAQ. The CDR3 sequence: CASSYGTGGYEQYF. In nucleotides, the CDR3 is TGTGCCAGCAGCTACGGGACAGGAGGCTACGAGCAGTACTTC.

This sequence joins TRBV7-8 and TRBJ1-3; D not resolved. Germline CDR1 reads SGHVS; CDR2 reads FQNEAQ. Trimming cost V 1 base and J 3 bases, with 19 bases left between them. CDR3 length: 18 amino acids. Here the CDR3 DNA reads TGTGCCAGCAGCTTAGGAGGTCAGCTATTAAGGGATGGAAACACCATATATTTT. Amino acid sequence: CASSLGGQLLRDGNTIYF.

The CDR3: CASSLYAGQPNTEAFF. The CDR3 bases are TGCGCCAGCAGCTTGTACGCAGGACAGCCGAACACTGAAGCTTTCTTT. The chain joins TRBV5-1 to TRBJ1-1, with a weak D call TRBD1 (6 bases). The V gene's germline CDR1 is SGHRS and CDR2 YFSETQ. The CDR3 extends over 16 amino acids. Trimming shortened V by 1 base and J by 1 base, and 14 bases separated the two germline ends. The full variable domain, completed using reference TRBV5-1 and TRBJ1-1, is KAGVTQTPRYLIKTRGQQVTLSCSPISGHRSVSWYQQTPGQGLQFLFEYFSETQRNKGNFPGRFSGRQFSNSRSEMNVSTLELGDSALYLCASSLYAGQPNTEAFFGQGTRLTVV.

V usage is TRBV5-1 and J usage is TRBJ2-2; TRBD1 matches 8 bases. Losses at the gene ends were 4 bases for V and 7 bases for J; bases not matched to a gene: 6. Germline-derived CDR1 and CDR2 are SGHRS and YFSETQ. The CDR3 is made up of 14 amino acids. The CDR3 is CASSPRQGIGELFF. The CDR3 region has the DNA TGCGCCAGCAGCCCAAGACAGGGGATCGGGGAGCTGTTTTTT.

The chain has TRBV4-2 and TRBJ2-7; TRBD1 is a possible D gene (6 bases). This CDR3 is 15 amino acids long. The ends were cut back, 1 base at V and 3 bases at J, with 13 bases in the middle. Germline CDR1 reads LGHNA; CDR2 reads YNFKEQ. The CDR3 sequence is CASSQVGRGDYEQYF. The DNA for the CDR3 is TGTGCCAGCAGCCAAGTTGGCAGGGGCGACTACGAGCAGTACTTC.

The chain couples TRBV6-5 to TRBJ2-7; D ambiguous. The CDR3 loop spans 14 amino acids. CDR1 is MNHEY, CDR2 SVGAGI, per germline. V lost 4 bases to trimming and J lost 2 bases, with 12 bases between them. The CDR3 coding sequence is TGTGCCAGCAGTTCCTGGCCCCGGACCTACGAGCAGTACTTC. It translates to CASSSWPRTYEQYF.

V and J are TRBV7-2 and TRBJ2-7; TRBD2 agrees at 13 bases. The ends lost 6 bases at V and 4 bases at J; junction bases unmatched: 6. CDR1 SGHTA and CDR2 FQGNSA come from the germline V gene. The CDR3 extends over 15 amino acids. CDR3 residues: CASSRRLAGGYEQYF. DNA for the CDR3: TGTGCCAGCAGTCGCCGACTAGCGGGAGGATACGAGCAGTACTTC.

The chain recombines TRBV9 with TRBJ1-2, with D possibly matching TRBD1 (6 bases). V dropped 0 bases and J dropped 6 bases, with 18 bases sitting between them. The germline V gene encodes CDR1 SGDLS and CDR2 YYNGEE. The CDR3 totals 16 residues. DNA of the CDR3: TGTGCCAGCAGCGTAGACGGGGACATTACATCTCATGGCTACACCTTC. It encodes CASSVDGDITSHGYTF.

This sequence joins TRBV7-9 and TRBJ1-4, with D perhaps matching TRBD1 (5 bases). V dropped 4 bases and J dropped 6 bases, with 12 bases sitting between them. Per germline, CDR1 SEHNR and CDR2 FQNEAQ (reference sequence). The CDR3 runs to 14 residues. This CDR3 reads CASSSPGLDEKLFF. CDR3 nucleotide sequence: TGTGCCAGCAGCTCCCCAGGGCTGGATGAAAAACTGTTTTTT. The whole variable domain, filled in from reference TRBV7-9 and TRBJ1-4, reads DTGVSQNPRHKITKRGQNVTFRCDPISEHNRLYWYRQTLGQGPEFLTYFQNEAQLEKSRLLSDRFSAERPKGSFSTLEIQRTEQGDSAMYLCASSSPGLDEKLFFGSGTQLSVL.

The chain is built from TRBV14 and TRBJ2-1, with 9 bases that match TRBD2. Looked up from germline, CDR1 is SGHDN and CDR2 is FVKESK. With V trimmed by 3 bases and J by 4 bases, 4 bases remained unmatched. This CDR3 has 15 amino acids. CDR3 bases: TGTGCCAGCAGCCATCTGGCGGGAGGGTACAATGAGCAGTTCTTC. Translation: CASSHLAGGYNEQFF.

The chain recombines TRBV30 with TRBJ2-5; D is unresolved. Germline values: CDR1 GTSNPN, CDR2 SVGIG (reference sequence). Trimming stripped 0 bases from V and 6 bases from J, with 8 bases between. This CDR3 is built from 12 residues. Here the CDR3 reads CAWSVRTKTQYF. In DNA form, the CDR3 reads TGTGCCTGGAGTGTAAGGACGAAGACCCAGTACTTC.

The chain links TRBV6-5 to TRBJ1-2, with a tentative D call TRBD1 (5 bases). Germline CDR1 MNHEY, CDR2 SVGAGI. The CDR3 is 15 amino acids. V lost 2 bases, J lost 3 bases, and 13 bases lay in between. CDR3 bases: TGTGCCAGCAGTTACAGACGGGCGGGGCACTATGGCTACACCTTC. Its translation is CASSYRRAGHYGYTF.